This T cell receptor (beta chain) was retrieved from a study of blood T cell repertoires in COVID-19. With 8 bases clipped from V and 9 bases from J, the junction kept 20 bases outside the gene matches. CDR1 and CDR2 from the germline V gene are SQVTM and ANQGSEA. The CDR3 is 16 amino acids. Some clones are missing from TCRdb's copy, which holds only in-frame ones; the method was immunoSEQ multiplex PCR. The data contain 250,000 to 350,000 clones, 70% to 85% of them singletons. This sequence joins TRBV29-1 and TRBJ2-1, with TRBD1 matching over 9 bases. The sample taken for sequencing was peripheral blood. The source of this sequence is a human donor with COVID-19, enrolled during active disease. The donor label of this sample is uncertain. The CDR3 DNA reads TGCAGCACTGACAACTGGGAGGGACAGGGAGTAAGTGAGCAGTTCTTC. Translated, it gives CSTDNWEGQGVSEQFF.